The present T cell receptor (beta chain) was sequenced within a study of T cells after yellow fever vaccination. Findings and limits, study-wide: Contaminants from the bulk population, in the form of abundant clonotypes, could be found in FACS-sorted repertoires. Of the clonotypes, a small share occurred in both CD4 and CD8 compartments.

This clonotype was recorded many times. What it binds is unknown. The germline V and J ends were trimmed by 4 bases and 3 bases, with 12 bases remaining between them. Germline assignment: CDR1 MGHDK and CDR2 SYGVNS. There are 14 residues in the CDR3. Using its own MiXCR run on the 5' RACE reads, TCRdb lists one record per CDR3 protein. The table lists 310,000 or so distinct CDR3 sequences, around 7% of them singletons, with roughly 19% in the top ten. The sample here was PBMCs, taken roughly 45 days after the first yellow fever vaccination. The V and J genes are TRBV25-1 and TRBJ1-1, with a weak D call TRBD1 (6 bases). The receptor comes from a man younger than 30 who received the YFV17D yellow fever vaccine. The CDR3 DNA sequence: TGTGCCAGCAGTGGAACAGGGATGGACACTGAAGCTTTCTTT. Protein sequence: CASSGTGMDTEAFF.